This TCR beta chain emerged from a study of cytomegalovirus exposure and HLA in healthy donors. Study-wide results and limits: Only CMV serostatus was available as immune exposure information. As a later analysis revealed, the rate of TCR association differed by HLA locus, with DRB1 most and HLA-C fewest.

PCR was performed using 60 Vbeta and 13 Jbeta primers. Profiled with immunoSEQ multiplex PCR; TCRdb holds only in-frame clones, not every one. Of more than 130,000 clones in the sample, roughly 80% are singletons; the top ten hold about 3.8%. The ends were cut back, 2 bases at V and 4 bases at J, with 17 bases in the middle. The CDR3 is 17 residues long. Germline CDR1 MRHNA, CDR2 SNTAGT. As to this clone: Antigen unknown.

The sequence was obtained from a man between 35 and 55 years old in good health and CMV-seropositive. The chain carries TRBV6-4 and TRBJ1-4; the D gene is possibly TRBD1 (5 bases). The source material was PBMCs. Written as DNA, the CDR3 is TGTGCCAGCAGTGACCTCGACGACCCCAGGGTTAATGAAAAACTGTTTTTT. This codes for CASSDLDDPRVNEKLFF.